Below are 2 T cell receptor beta chains sequenced from a single sample in a study of blood T cell repertoires in COVID-19 (dated by TCRdb to between 2020 and 2021). Receptors were amplified or captured by the immunoSEQ multiplex PCR assay. What TCRdb holds here is the immuneACCESS table cut down to in-frame rearrangements. Part of the clones is not present; checked against another copy, under half of the missing clones reflect an unresolved V gene, and the others are unexplained. The sample records approximately 210,000 clones, approximately 80% of which are singletons. Under 4.5% of the sample comes from the top ten. The material sequenced was PBMCs or T cells enriched from blood (not recorded which). The receptors were sampled from a man in his thirties or forties with acute COVID-19.

The chain combines TRBV27 with TRBJ1-2, with a possible D match to TRBD1 (5 bases). Germline V CDR1 and CDR2: MNHEY, SMNVEV (reference sequence). The germline V and J ends were trimmed by 3 bases and 5 bases, with 16 bases remaining between them. The CDR3 spans 15 residues. The CDR3 DNA follows: TGTGCCAGCAGTTTTATGGGGCAGGGTCTTTATGGCTACACCTTC. Translating gives CASSFMGQGLYGYTF.

This chain connects TRBV9 to TRBJ2-5; TRBD1 agrees at 9 bases. The J segment lost 5 bases and the V segment lost 4 bases, leaving 9 bases of the junction unmatched. The germline V gene has CDR1 SGDLS and CDR2 YYNGEE. The CDR3 consists of 15 residues. CDR3 sequence: CASSHAAGQGETQYF. The CDR3 DNA reads as TGTGCCAGCAGCCATGCCGCTGGACAGGGGGAGACCCAGTACTTC.